Below, 23 T cell receptor beta chains from the same sample are listed, as sequenced in a study of response to subunit inactivated influenza vaccine. TCRdb re-analysed the RT-PCR reads in MiXCR, keeping a single row per CDR3 protein. The sample has about 160,000 distinct CDR3 sequences, roughly a tenth seen once. Sequences were derived from non-naive T cells sorted from PBMCs, sampled roughly 46 days after vaccination. These receptors originate from a man aged 45-65 years who received an inactivated influenza vaccine.

In its sample, this clonotype was seen many times. The chain is built from TRBV12-3 or TRBV12-4 and TRBJ1-1; 10 bases line up with TRBD1. The CDR3 is made up of 20 amino acids. V gave up 5 bases and J gave up 5 bases; unmatched junction bases: 23. CDR3 loop: CASSAGGLDRGIWRRTEAFF. The CDR3 bases are TGTGCCAGCAGTGCTGGGGGTTTGGACAGGGGGATTTGGAGGAGGACTGAAGCTTTCTTT.

This clonotype has ten or more counts. The chain couples TRBV7-2 to TRBJ2-3, with no clear D. This CDR3 has 12 residues. The ends were cut back, 5 bases at V and 11 bases at J, with 14 bases in the middle. CDR1 and CDR2 (germline): SGHTA, FQGNSA. DNA for the CDR3: TGTGCCAGCAGCACGGATTGGGGTGGGCAGTATTTT. Protein: CASSTDWGGQYF.

This clonotype was found a few times. The V and J genes are TRBV5-6 and TRBJ2-1, with 7 bases identical to TRBD1. The CDR3 consists of 13 residues. The trim removed 4 bases at V and 9 bases at J, leaving 7 bases unmatched. Germline V gene data show CDR1 as SGHDT and CDR2 as YYEEEE. CDR3 nucleotide sequence: TGTGCCAGCAGCCCCTCACAGGGGCCTGAGCAGTTCTTC. Translating gives CASSPSQGPEQFF.

This rearrangement joins TRBV12-3 or TRBV12-4 to TRBJ2-5; 10 bases are a match to TRBD1. The CDR3 is 14 amino acids. With V trimmed by 5 bases and J by 5 bases, 5 bases remained unmatched. CDR3 in DNA: TGTGCCAGCAGTACCCGGGACAGGGGTGAGACCCAGTACTTC. Amino acids: CASSTRDRGETQYF.

The chain has TRBV4-3 and TRBJ1-1, with a tentative D call TRBD1 (6 bases). In germline, CDR1 is LGHNA, CDR2 YSLEER. The CDR3 spans 14 residues. Trimming removed 0 bases at V and 8 bases at J, with 13 bases between. The CDR3 spells CASSQETRGSEAFF. DNA of the CDR3: TGCGCCAGCAGCCAAGAAACCAGGGGATCCGAAGCTTTCTTT.

This clonotype was counted at least ten times. The CDR3, as DNA: TGCAGTGCTAGGCCCCCAGGGGGCAATCAGCCCCAGCATTTT. Encoded protein: CSARPPGGNQPQHF. This chain links TRBV20-1 with TRBJ1-5, with D tentatively TRBD1 (6 bases). V was cut by 3 bases and J by 2 bases, with 11 bases left in between. Germline V gene sequence: CDR1 DFQATT, CDR2 SNEGSKA (reference sequence). This CDR3 spans 14 amino acids.

This clonotype was picked up a small number of times. The rearrangement uses TRBV12-3 or TRBV12-4 and TRBJ2-7; a weak D match, TRBD2 (6 bases). V was shortened by 5 bases and J by 6 bases, with 17 bases between the two germline ends. This CDR3 has 14 amino acids. The CDR3 loop is CASSNRRGEGEQYF. In nucleotides, the CDR3 is TGTGCCAGCAGTAACAGGAGGGGAGAAGGCGAGCAGTACTTC.

The V and J genes are TRBV7-2 and TRBJ2-5; D may be TRBD2 (7 bases). The ends were cut back, 2 bases at V and 3 bases at J, with 13 bases in the middle. This CDR3 has 15 amino acids. Germline V lookup: CDR1 SGHTA, CDR2 FQGNSA. This CDR3 reads CASSLYGGAEETQYF. CDR3 DNA: TGTGCCAGCAGCTTATATGGGGGGGCGGAAGAGACCCAGTACTTC.

This clonotype was observed at least ten times. V is TRBV4-3 and J is TRBJ2-3; a possible D gene is TRBD2 (6 bases). This CDR3 has 14 residues. Trimming removed 6 bases from V and 5 bases from J, with 15 bases in between. The germline gives CDR1 LGHNA, CDR2 YSLEER. The DNA of the CDR3 is TGCGCCAGCAGTCCCGGCGGGGCCGGAGATACGCAGTATTTT. Translated, it gives CASSPGGAGDTQYF.

This clonotype was recorded many times. This sequence joins TRBV15 and TRBJ2-3; D gene ambiguous. Trimming took off 1 base at V and 0 bases at J, with 8 bases between the two ends. This CDR3 has 15 amino acids. Germline V gene lookup returns CDR1 LNHNV and CDR2 YYDKDF (reference sequence). CDR3 in DNA: TGTGCCACCAGCAGAGTCAGGTTTAGCACAGATACGCAGTATTTT. Protein product: CATSRVRFSTDTQYF.

In its sample, this clonotype was seen many times. The chain couples TRBV7-9 to TRBJ1-3; D unresolved. There are 15 residues in the CDR3. Looked up from germline, CDR1 is SEHNR and CDR2 is FQNEAQ (reference sequence). V lost 1 base and J 0 bases, leaving 7 bases between the germline ends. The CDR3 here is CASSLVEFSGNTIYF. Written as DNA, the CDR3 is TGTGCCAGCAGCTTAGTAGAGTTCTCTGGAAACACCATATATTTT.

The V and J genes are TRBV6-2 or TRBV6-3 and TRBJ1-5; no clear D gene. The germline gives CDR1 MNHEY, CDR2 SVGEGT. The CDR3 is made up of 14 amino acids. V was trimmed by 2 bases and J by 3 bases, leaving 8 bases between them. This CDR3 reads CASSYPLNNQPQHF. DNA of the CDR3: TGTGCCAGCAGTTACCCTCTCAACAATCAGCCCCAGCATTTT.

In this sample, this clonotype turned up many times. This chain connects TRBV12-3 or TRBV12-4 to TRBJ1-2; D is undetermined. The CDR3 covers 11 residues. Trimming removed 1 base at V and 8 bases at J, with 5 bases between. This CDR3 reads CASSLGVGYTF. In nucleotides, the CDR3 is TGTGCCAGCAGTTTAGGGGTCGGCTACACCTTC.

This clonotype has just a few counts. The J gene is TRBJ2-5, the V gene TRBV5-1; D perhaps matches TRBD2 (5 bases). Trimming removed 3 bases at V and 5 bases at J, with 17 bases between. The CDR3 extends over 15 amino acids. Per germline, CDR1 SGHRS and CDR2 YFSETQ. CDR3 in amino acids: CASSSVSAPMETQYF. The CDR3 DNA is TGCGCCAGCAGCTCTGTTAGCGCTCCCATGGAGACCCAGTACTTC.

This clonotype was counted ten times or more. This chain joins TRBV5-1 and TRBJ2-3; D may be TRBD1 or TRBD2 (5 bases each). Deletions cut 4 bases from V and 4 bases from J, with 13 bases between. Germline CDR1 SGHRS, CDR2 YFSETQ. There are 14 residues in the CDR3. The CDR3 DNA sequence: TGCGCCAGCAGCCTTGACAGAGGGGCAGATACGCAGTATTTT. Amino acid sequence: CASSLDRGADTQYF.

V usage is TRBV5-1 and J usage is TRBJ1-1; D may be TRBD1 (6 bases). V lost 4 bases and J 1 base, leaving 17 bases between the germline ends. The CDR3 totals 16 residues. Looked up from germline, CDR1 is SGHRS and CDR2 is YFSETQ. CDR3 DNA: TGCGCCAGCAGCGTTAGAATACAGGGAGGGAACACTGAAGCTTTCTTT. It encodes CASSVRIQGGNTEAFF.

This clonotype was detected only a few times. This chain links TRBV24-1 with TRBJ1-5; D uncertain. The V gene's germline CDR1 is KGHDR and CDR2 SFDVKD. V was shortened by 9 bases and J by 0 bases, with 11 bases between the two germline ends. The CDR3 is 14 amino acids. Here the CDR3 DNA reads TGTGCCACCGGAGACGGAATTAGCAATCAGCCCCAGCATTTT. Encoded protein: CATGDGISNQPQHF.

This clonotype has only a few counts. The V call is TRBV20-1, the J call TRBJ2-1; the match to TRBD2 covers 7 bases. Germline assignment: CDR1 DFQATT and CDR2 SNEGSKA (reference sequence). The CDR3 has 16 amino acids. V was clipped by 3 bases and J by 0 bases; unmatched bases: 8. CDR3 protein: CSARGDRDYSYNEQFF. The CDR3 DNA sequence: TGCAGTGCTAGGGGGGACCGGGACTACTCCTACAATGAGCAGTTCTTC.

The J gene is TRBJ2-7, the V gene TRBV20-1, with D perhaps matching TRBD2 (6 bases). Trimming left V 3 bases short and J 1 base short, with 13 bases between. CDR1 is DFQATT and CDR2 is SNEGSKA in the germline V gene (reference sequence). The CDR3 has 14 amino acids. In DNA form, the CDR3 reads TGCAGTGCTAGCGACACTAGCCGGTCCTACGAGCAGTACTTC. This translates into CSASDTSRSYEQYF.

Turning to this clonotype: A much larger clone lies one base from this, so it may be a read error. The chain carries TRBV5-4 and TRBJ2-4; TRBD1 matches 8 bases. The CDR3 length is 14 residues. CDR1 and CDR2 (germline): SGHNT, YYREEE (reference sequence). The CDR3 sequence is CANSLGDRTNIQYF. The CDR3 DNA sequence: TGTGCCAACAGCTTGGGGGACAGGACCAACATTCAGTACTTC. Drawing the rest from reference TRBV5-4 and TRBJ2-4, the complete variable domain is ETGVTQSPTHLIKTRGQQVTLRCSSQSGHNTVSWYQQALGQGPQFIFQYYREEENGRGNFPPRFSGLQFPNYSSELNVNALELDDSALYLCANSLGDRTNIQYFGAGTRLSVL.

The table lists this clonotype with a few counts. CDR3 residues: CASSSALGEQYF. The DNA for the CDR3 is TGTGCCAGCAGCTCTGCTTTGGGCGAGCAGTACTTC. V is TRBV7-2 and J is TRBJ2-7, with D unclear. CDR1 and CDR2 (germline): SGHTA, FQGNSA. The V and J ends lost 4 bases and 6 bases respectively, with 10 bases between them. The CDR3 runs 12 residues. Drawing the rest from reference TRBV7-2 and TRBJ2-7, the complete variable domain is GAGVSQSPSNKVTEKGKDVELRCDPISGHTALYWYRQSLGQGLEFLIYFQGNSAPDKSGLPSDRFSAERTGGSVSTLTIQRTQQEDSAVYLCASSSALGEQYFGPGTRLTVT.

The CDR3 coding sequence is TGTGCCAGCAGCTCACAGGGGATGGGCTATGGCTACACCTTC. Translated, it gives CASSSQGMGYGYTF. The gene calls are TRBV7-2 and TRBJ1-2; TRBD1 matches at 7 bases. The germline V gene encodes CDR1 SGHTA and CDR2 FQGNSA. Germline trimming cut 4 bases from V and 4 bases from J; bases unmatched to any gene: 6. This CDR3 has 14 amino acids.

The gene calls are TRBV29-1 and TRBJ2-3; 9 bases are shared with TRBD1. V lost 6 bases and J lost 4; bases outside the gene matches: 14. The CDR3 covers 16 residues. The V gene's germline CDR1 is SQVTM and CDR2 ANQGSEA. This CDR3 is CSVDNLPGQGSDTQYF. DNA of the CDR3: TGCAGCGTCGATAACCTACCGGGACAGGGTTCAGATACGCAGTATTTT.